Shown below are 8 T cell receptor beta chains from a single sample sequenced in a study of cytomegalovirus exposure and HLA in healthy donors. PCR primers comprised 60 Vbeta and 13 Jbeta primers. The repertoire was sequenced with immunoSEQ multiplex PCR; TCRdb's copy has only in-frame clones and lacks some. Of 80,000 to 95,000 clones in the sample, roughly 69% are singletons; the top ten hold around 6.5%. The material sequenced was PBMCs. These receptors were collected from a woman in her 30s in good health and CMV-seronegative.

This clone occurred once. The chain joins TRBV5-5 to TRBJ2-7; 7 bases agree with TRBD1. The CDR3 length is 15 residues. The germline gives CDR1 SGHKS, CDR2 YYEKEE (reference sequence). V shed 2 bases and J 1 base; nucleotides not matched to a gene: 6. Here the CDR3 reads CASSFSQGLSYEQYF. The CDR3 coding sequence is TGTGCCAGCAGCTTTTCACAGGGGCTATCCTACGAGCAGTACTTC.

This clone was seen just once. The rearrangement links TRBV4-2 to TRBJ2-7; 10 bases fit TRBD2. Per germline, CDR1 LGHNA and CDR2 YNFKEQ. The J segment lost 6 bases and the V segment lost 3 bases, leaving 5 bases of the junction unmatched. CDR3 length: 14 amino acids. The CDR3 coding sequence is TGTGCCAGCAGCCAGCTAGCGGGAGCTCGCGAGCAGTACTTC. Translated: CASSQLAGAREQYF.

This clone was found a few times. The CDR3 DNA sequence: TGCAGCGTTACCCTCAGGGGTTACGAGCAGTACTTC. It is translated as CSVTLRGYEQYF. The chain carries TRBV29-1 and TRBJ2-7; D is possibly TRBD1 (6 bases). The CDR3 is 12 amino acids. Germline V gene lookup returns CDR1 SQVTM and CDR2 ANQGSEA. Trimming left V 5 bases short and J 4 bases short, with 12 bases between.

The rearrangement joins TRBV28 to TRBJ2-6; D is unresolved. Germline CDR1 reads MDHEN; CDR2 reads SYDVKM. Between the trimmed V and J ends, which lost 2 bases and 0 bases, there was a span of 11 bases. The CDR3 loop spans 17 amino acids. The CDR3, as DNA: TGTGCCAGCAGTTTAAGCCTTTTCCCCTCTGGGGCCAACGTCCTGACTTTC. It yields the protein CASSLSLFPSGANVLTF.

The chain couples TRBV2 to TRBJ2-5, with 12 bases that match TRBD2. Germline CDR1 and CDR2: SNHLY and FYNNEI. This CDR3 spans 16 amino acids. With 4 bases clipped from V and 1 base from J, the junction kept 4 bases outside the gene matches. CDR3 in amino acids: CASSALAGGIQETQYF. CDR3 in DNA: TGTGCCAGCAGTGCACTAGCGGGGGGAATCCAAGAGACCCAGTACTTC.

The genes are TRBV7-2 and TRBJ1-2; D remains ambiguous. CDR3 length: 14 amino acids. Between the trimmed V and J ends, which lost 0 bases and 5 bases, there was a span of 10 bases. CDR1 is SGHTA and CDR2 is FQGNSA in the germline V gene. In nucleotides, the CDR3 is TGTGCCAGCAGCTTAGCGCTAACACTATATGGCTACACCTTC. Translated, it gives CASSLALTLYGYTF.

This clone occurred a few times. V is TRBV18 and J is TRBJ2-7; D call uncertain. V dropped 1 base and J dropped 2 bases, with 9 bases sitting between them. CDR1 is KGHSH and CDR2 is LQKENI in the germline V gene. This CDR3 is built from 14 residues. The CDR3 spells CASSPLGPPYEQYF. Written as DNA, the CDR3 is TGTGCCAGCTCACCACTTGGCCCCCCCTACGAGCAGTACTTC.

The rearrangement uses TRBV19 and TRBJ1-6; 9 bases match TRBD1. This CDR3 region has 14 residues. V lost 5 bases and J lost 9; bases outside the gene matches: 5. Germline CDR1 and CDR2: LNHDA and SQIVND (reference sequence). CDR3 sequence: CASSLPGQGSPLHF. The CDR3 DNA reads as TGTGCCAGTAGTTTGCCGGGACAGGGTTCACCCCTCCACTTT.